The 13 T cell receptor beta chains given below trace back to one sample, sequenced in a study of beta chain features in type 1 diabetes. cDNA synthesis used the whole RNA isolate, giving expressed TCRB sequences. Method: immunoSEQ multiplex PCR; TCRdb's copy keeps in-frame clones and lacks some. Of about 350,000 clones detected, around 20% appear once; the ten largest clones hold 0.044%. Material for sequencing was naive CD4+ T cells from blood. The receptors were gathered from a woman aged 18-29 years in good health.

The chain is built from TRBV5-1 and TRBJ2-6, with a possible D match to TRBD1 (5 bases). V was shortened by 1 base and J by 2 bases, with 13 bases between the two germline ends. Looked up from germline, CDR1 is SGHRS and CDR2 is YFSETQ. This CDR3 comprises 17 residues. Here the CDR3 DNA reads TGCGCCAGCAGCTTGCAGGGTACTGGCGCTGGGGCCAACGTCCTGACTTTC. Translation gives CASSLQGTGAGANVLTF.

The rearrangement links TRBV7-3 to TRBJ1-2, with 8 bases aligning to TRBD1. This CDR3 region has 14 residues. Germline values: CDR1 SGHTA, CDR2 FQGTGA. After removal of 2 bases from V and 5 bases from J, the junction contained 4 bases not matched to a gene. CDR3 nucleotide sequence: TGTGCCAGCAGCTTAGGGGGACAGGTGTATGGCTACACCTTC. This codes for CASSLGGQVYGYTF.

This chain uses TRBV7-9 with TRBJ2-3; D call uncertain. Germline V lookup: CDR1 SEHNR, CDR2 FQNEAQ (reference sequence). Deletions cut 7 bases from V and 4 bases from J, with 12 bases between. CDR3 length: 13 amino acids. The CDR3 loop reads CASTQRSADTQYF. As DNA, the CDR3 is TGTGCCAGCACCCAAAGGAGCGCAGATACGCAGTATTTT.

This chain links TRBV5-4 with TRBJ2-5; a possible D gene is TRBD2 (6 bases). Germline values: CDR1 SGHNT, CDR2 YYREEE (reference sequence). CDR3 length: 15 amino acids. Deletions cut 4 bases from V and 2 bases from J, with 15 bases between. The CDR3 sequence: CASSVQEGYQETQYF. CDR3 coding DNA: TGTGCCAGCAGCGTACAGGAGGGGTATCAAGAGACCCAGTACTTC.

The chain recombines TRBV7-2 with TRBJ2-3, with D possibly being TRBD1 (5 bases). CDR3 length: 16 amino acids. V dropped 4 bases and J dropped 2 bases, with 16 bases sitting between them. Germline assignment: CDR1 SGHTA and CDR2 FQGNSA. CDR3 coding DNA: TGTGCCAGCAGCTACAGGCTCGTCGCTCCCACAGATACGCAGTATTTT. Translation: CASSYRLVAPTDTQYF.

The chain carries TRBV7-9 and TRBJ2-1; TRBD2 agrees at 7 bases. The CDR3 sequence is 15 residues long. CDR1 is SEHNR, CDR2 FQNEAQ, per germline (reference sequence). The V gene end was trimmed by 5 bases and the J gene end by 6 bases; junction bases not matched to a gene: 10. This CDR3 reads CASSPAGLPANEQFF. In DNA, the CDR3 is TGTGCCAGCAGCCCAGCGGGGCTCCCGGCCAATGAGCAGTTCTTC.

The CDR3, as DNA: TGTGCCTGGAGTGGGTTCTACACAGATACGCAGTATTTT. Amino acid sequence: CAWSGFYTDTQYF. The chain recombines TRBV30 with TRBJ2-3; no reliable D call. Deletions cut 1 base from V and 2 bases from J, with 7 bases between. The CDR3 runs 13 residues. Germline V CDR1 and CDR2: GTSNPN, SVGIG (reference sequence).

V usage is TRBV15 and J usage is TRBJ2-2; D possibly corresponds to TRBD1 (6 bases). The CDR3 loop spans 15 amino acids. V lost 3 bases to trimming and J lost 5 bases, with 13 bases between them. From germline, CDR1 is LNHNV and CDR2 YYDKDF (reference sequence). The CDR3, as DNA: TGTGCCACCAGCAGGTCAACACAGGGAACCGGGGAGCTGTTTTTT. As protein: CATSRSTQGTGELFF.

This clone was seen a handful of times. The rearrangement joins TRBV25-1 to TRBJ2-3; 10 bases line up with TRBD2. V lost 3 bases, J lost 2 bases, and 8 bases stayed unmatched. The germline gives CDR1 MGHDK, CDR2 SYGVNS. The CDR3 runs to 17 residues. CDR3 DNA: TGTGCCAGCAGTGAGGGGAGGACTAGCGGTGACACAGATACGCAGTATTTT. This codes for CASSEGRTSGDTDTQYF.

The gene calls are TRBV5-4 and TRBJ1-2; unclear D gene. Trimming removed 0 bases at V and 1 base at J, with 4 bases between. This CDR3 contains 13 residues. Germline V gene sequence: CDR1 SGHNT, CDR2 YYREEE (reference sequence). CDR3 region: CASSLELNYGYTF. Written as DNA, the CDR3 is TGTGCCAGCAGCTTGGAGCTTAACTATGGCTACACCTTC.

The chain combines TRBV30 with TRBJ1-1, with D tentatively TRBD1 (5 bases). Per germline, CDR1 GTSNPN and CDR2 SVGIG (reference sequence). Trimming removed 0 bases from V and 4 bases from J, with 12 bases in between. This CDR3 has 14 residues. DNA of the CDR3: TGTGCCTGGAGTGTACCCAGCAGGGCCACTGAAGCTTTCTTT. It encodes CAWSVPSRATEAFF.

Here the CDR3 DNA reads TGTGCCAGCAGCCTTGCCAAACGACCGGGACTAGCGGCTGAGCAGTTCTTC. Protein sequence: CASSLAKRPGLAAEQFF. The chain has TRBV7-9 and TRBJ2-1; 11 nucleotides agree with TRBD2. The length of the CDR3 is 17 residues. J was trimmed by 9 bases and V by 5 bases; bases with no gene match: 15. CDR1 SEHNR and CDR2 FQNEAQ come from the germline V gene (reference sequence).

V usage is TRBV5-1 and J usage is TRBJ1-3; the match to TRBD1 covers 7 bases. The V segment lost 4 bases and the J segment 2 bases; nucleotides outside the gene matches: 9. The CDR3 is made up of 16 amino acids. Germline CDR1 reads SGHRS; CDR2 reads YFSETQ. Here the CDR3 DNA reads TGCGCCAGCAGCCGGAACGAACAGGGGACTGGAAACACCATATATTTT. Protein product: CASSRNEQGTGNTIYF.